This TCR beta chain is from a study of resident and recirculating memory T cells in vitiligo (dated by TCRdb to the late 2010s). Study-wide context: For TCR beta sequencing, epidermis was obtained by shave biopsy from two lesional and two nonlesional sites, and PBMCs were also collected, from each of a few stable vitiligo patients. Human TCR beta sequencing was used to test whether specific clones in lesional vitiligo skin differed from clones in nonlesional skin and blood. Without cell sorting, samples were homogenized immediately before genomic DNA was extracted using the Qiagen DNeasy Blood & Tissue Kit. The full study reports these points: Even within a single patient, overlap and correlation analysis found no significant repertoire overlap between any biopsies apart from each lesion compared with itself. TCR sequences were not found to be conserved across biopsy sites or patients, suggesting that different lesions are infiltrated by different T cell clones, a pattern described as private specificity. Mechanistic studies in the future are needed to assess how much the detected T cell clones and the human Trm pools versus Tcm pools each contribute. No unique dominant TCR clone was detected, and clonality varied among vitiligo lesions.

A patient's vitiligo counted as stable when the lesions had not changed at all during the previous 6 months. Stable patients also had to lack confetti depigmentation, a clinical sign of active vitiligo. Patients who had been treated within the previous three months were excluded. PBMCs were isolated from heparinized blood by Ficoll density gradient centrifugation and then flash-frozen. With regard to this clone: Its target antigen remains unknown. Base qualities are missing; no much larger clone stands one base away.

The immunoSEQ hsTCRB kit was used to amplify TCR beta chains from genomic DNA. The immunoSEQ service sequenced the TCR beta libraries on an Illumina MiSeq instrument. On the study's bioinformatics: Repertoire data were analyzed using the immunoSEQ Analyzer. TCRdb obtained this table from immuneACCESS and retained in-frame rearrangements with V and J assigned. These tables miss some clones; where compared with another copy, unresolved V genes account for less than half of the shortfall, and the remainder is unexplained. Clone size and the V and J calls come from that table; the DNA yielded D and trimming. The sample data list about 76,000 clones, and about 90% of these were observed just once. About 4.8% of the sample is in the top ten clones. The source of this sequence is a male donor with vitiligo. Material: blood.

The CDR3 here reads CAWSGQGRNQPQHF. The DNA sequence reads TGTGCCTGGAGTGGGCAGGGGAGAAATCAGCCCCAGCATTTT. The rearranged chain carries TRBV30 and TRBJ1-5; a tentative D match to TRBD1 spans 6 bases. Trimming costs V 1 base and J 4 bases, and their ends lie 11 bases apart. Measured from the cysteine to the phenylalanine, the CDR3 is 14 residues long. The kept DNA is CDR3 alone, 42 bases in frame from the first base. Reading the germline V gene (reference sequence) gives CDR1 GTSNPN and CDR2 SVGIG.